This T cell receptor (beta chain) was observed in a study of blood T cell repertoires in COVID-19. Study at large: Material from acute and convalescent COVID-19 was sourced from the United States, Italy and Spain. In each case, the material was cDNA or gDNA derived from T cells, B-cell-depleted T cells, or PBMCs.

Authors' processing steps: The authors estimated nucleated cell counts from reference gene primer amplification. The repertoire was sequenced with immunoSEQ multiplex PCR; TCRdb's copy has only in-frame clones and lacks some. V, J and clone size are those of that table, while D and trimming were read from the DNA. The repertoire includes tens of thousands of clones, roughly 82% of them detected once, and roughly an eighth sits in the top ten. After removal of 7 bases from V and 3 bases from J, the junction contained 8 bases not matched to a gene. CDR3 length: 14 amino acids. Germline V gives CDR1 MDHEN, CDR2 SYDVKM.

Sequences were obtained from peripheral blood. The V gene is TRBV28, the J gene TRBJ2-5; 7 nucleotides line up with TRBD1. This sequence originates from a woman of 80 years or more with acute or convalescent COVID-19. This chain's CDR3 is CASKPGGREETQYF. CDR3 sequence (DNA): TGTGCCAGCAAACCAGGGGGAAGGGAAGAGACCCAGTACTTC.